A selection of T cell receptor beta chains follows, all from one sample in a study of T cell responses to AZD1222 COVID-19 vaccine. Libraries were prepared by immunoSEQ multiplex PCR; TCRdb keeps only in-frame clonotypes and omits some of them. The sample consists of under 95,000 clones, approximately 85% of them appearing once. The sample consisted of peripheral blood, taken 28 days after the second AZD1222 dose. The receptors derive from an adult who received the AZD1222 COVID-19 vaccine. Both conserved end residues are part of each CDR3. Clone size, where shown, is once, few, many, or a class for clones that have expanded.

V,size,CDR3
TRBV28,medium-sized,CASSPRARGNEQFF
TRBV12-3/TRBV12-4,-,CASSFSYGYTF
TRBV6-1,-,CASSETPMTGLYGYTF
TRBV28,-,CASSFYGNSNQPQHF
TRBV12-3/TRBV12-4,-,CASSQINRGEAFF
TRBV27,-,CASSLYRGATDTQYF
TRBV19,-,CASHDSIAKTGELFF
TRBV24-1,-,CATSDLLETQYF
TRBV19,-,CASSQSGANVLTF
TRBV7-2,few,CASSLIRASSGNTIYF
TRBV5-1,few,CASSLTPGQGRGNTIYF
TRBV28,-,CASSNLGYLQETQYF
TRBV2,-,CASNGILSLTGNTIYF
TRBV6-4,-,CASSDLGQGEQFF
TRBV18,-,CASSSQRGATDTQYF
TRBV4-1,-,CASSQDTAAWNYNEQFF
TRBV10-3,-,CAISEGPPREGSPLHF
TRBV6-6,once,CASSTGGLWANVLTF
TRBV25-1,-,CASSEYYGGYTF
TRBV18,few,CASSRNPGTLTDTQYF
TRBV7-9,once,CASSLERQFNEKLFF
TRBV27,-,CASSFEGLNTEAFF
TRBV27,-,CASNTGAFPDTQYF
TRBV7-9,-,CASSLQEDGRNYGYTF
TRBV13,-,CASSFGRVNTEAFF
TRBV7-3,-,CASSLSRDRGGSGYTF
TRBV6-5,-,CASSYRGTNEKLFF
TRBV4-1,-,CASSWTGDTEKLFF
TRBV7-6,-,CASSLVQGTSYEQYF
TRBV9,-,CASSPRGGATYEQYF
TRBV27,-,CASSFSGGAGGEQFF
TRBV23-1,-,CASRPFGEQNNQPQHF
TRBV5-1,-,CASVGTGELFF
TRBV5-1,-,CASSLDTGGSYAGELFF
TRBV4-1,few,CASSQETRGTAFF
TRBV7-9,-,CASSRRETQYF
TRBV28,medium-sized,CASSYSEDISLSGRTEAFF
TRBV6-5,-,CASSPRAEETQYF
TRBV11-2,-,CASSFYDPGELFF
TRBV2,medium-sized,CASSEGPGYTF
TRBV10-3,-,CAIERSVNTEAFF
TRBV7-2,once,CASSYGTGAYEQYF
TRBV11-3,-,CASSNDPIGETQYF
TRBV5-1,-,CASLLQGGTGELFF
TRBV11-1,-,CASSFHWDRSYEQYF
TRBV2,-,CASSRTGGRDTEAFF
TRBV7-9,few,CASSLDTLTDTQYF
TRBV29-1,few,CSVVVSGGIYEQYF
TRBV5-6,-,CASSLGTPSNYGYTF
TRBV5-1,-,CASSFQRDNEQFF
TRBV4-1,-,CASSQDLGGNQPQHF
TRBV27,-,CASSRRGPGNTIYF
TRBV9,-,CASSDSLAGEETQYF
TRBV28,-,CASSSSSSGSGGYTF
TRBV6-6,-,CASSYKEALEAFF